Reported below is one T cell receptor beta chain. These data are taken from a study of blood T cell repertoires in COVID-19. Authors' methods: Amplification with reference gene primers provided the estimates of nucleated cell counts. Sequenced by immunoSEQ multiplex PCR; TCRdb stores in-frame clones only, minus some. The DNA was the basis for D and trimming; V, J and clone size are from that table. The table lists 140,000 to 150,000 clones, around 90% of them singletons. V shed 5 bases and J 6 bases; nucleotides not matched to a gene: 4. The germline CDR1 and CDR2 sequences are SGDLS and YYNGEE. This CDR3 contains 14 residues.

Sequencing was done on a sample of peripheral blood. V and J are TRBV9 and TRBJ2-1, with 11 bases that match TRBD2. This TCR was recovered from a woman aged 45 to 65 with acute or convalescent COVID-19. CDR3 loop: CASRTSGSSNEQFF. In DNA, the CDR3 is TGTGCCAGCAGAACTAGCGGGAGCAGCAATGAGCAGTTCTTC. The variable domain in full, with the rest retrieved from reference TRBV9 and TRBJ2-1, is DSGVTQTPKHLITATGQRVTLRCSPRSGDLSVYWYQQSLDQGLQFLIQYYNGEERAKGNILERFSAQQFPDLHSELNLSSLELGDSALYFCASRTSGSSNEQFFGPGTRLTVL.